These 10 T cell receptor beta chains were all obtained from the same sample, sequenced in a study of post-analysis software for immune sequencing data. General study results and limits: Patients used about five TRBV segments, including TRBV5-6, TRBV5-1 and TRBV20-1, more often than controls.

Antigen specificity for these receptors is unknown. TCR beta cDNA libraries had unique molecular identifiers. TCRdb fed the PCR reads into MiXCR, producing one record per CDR3 protein. This table holds 700,000 to 900,000 distinct CDR3 sequences, roughly 46% found once. Sequenced material: blood. These receptors all stem from a girl aged 10-17 years with multiple sclerosis.

This clonotype was seen more than once but under ten times. The chain employs TRBV7-4 and TRBJ1-5; D is perhaps TRBD1 (5 bases). Between the trimmed V and J ends, which lost 4 bases and 3 bases, there was a span of 13 bases. In germline, CDR1 is SGHVT, CDR2 SQSDAQ. This CDR3 region has 15 residues. The CDR3 is CASSSRMTANQPQHF. The CDR3 DNA reads as TGTGCCAGCAGCTCAAGGATGACAGCCAATCAGCCCCAGCATTTT.

The V gene is TRBV28, the J gene TRBJ2-7; D gene uncertain. Germline V gives CDR1 MDHEN, CDR2 SYDVKM. Trimming removed 7 bases at V and 12 bases at J, with 16 bases between. CDR3 length: 11 amino acids. In DNA, the CDR3 is TGTGCCAGCACCAAATACAGTGTTTTGTACTTC. This translates into CASTKYSVLYF.

This clonotype was counted once. The V and J genes are TRBV7-9 and TRBJ1-2; no reliable D call. Germline values: CDR1 SEHNR, CDR2 FQNEAQ (reference sequence). V lost 5 bases to trimming and J lost 8 bases, with 15 bases between them. This CDR3 spans 13 amino acids. As DNA, the CDR3 is TGTGCCAGCAGCCCCGACCGGGTTCGAGGCTACACCTTC. Translated: CASSPDRVRGYTF.

This clonotype was counted only a few times. J is TRBJ1-2 and V is TRBV12-3 or TRBV12-4; D is uncertain. V was trimmed by 3 bases and J by 5 bases, leaving 10 bases between them. The CDR3 length is 13 residues. The CDR3 coding sequence is TGTGCCAGCAGTTTTGGTTCCTTATATGGCTACACCTTC. Protein sequence: CASSFGSLYGYTF.

The V call is TRBV20-1, the J call TRBJ2-1; D is possibly TRBD2 (5 bases). The CDR3 totals 15 residues. Trimming removed 3 bases at V and 1 base at J, with 13 bases between. Germline V gene data show CDR1 as DFQATT and CDR2 as SNEGSKA (reference sequence). Here the CDR3 reads CSASIAPRSYNEQFF. CDR3 nucleotide sequence: TGCAGTGCTAGTATAGCGCCCCGGTCCTACAATGAGCAGTTCTTC.

This clonotype has just a few counts. V gene TRBV6-5 combines with J gene TRBJ2-3, with D perhaps TRBD1 (6 bases). Germline loops: CDR1 MNHEY, CDR2 SVGAGI. Trimming pared 7 bases from V and 3 bases from J, leaving 14 bases between. The CDR3 consists of 14 residues. The CDR3 spells CASMRQGNTDTQYF. CDR3 DNA: TGTGCCAGCATGAGGCAGGGGAATACAGATACGCAGTATTTT.

The chain is built from TRBV10-3 and TRBJ2-7, with TRBD1 matching 7 bases. Per the germline V gene, CDR1 is ENHRY and CDR2 is SYGVKD. After removal of 8 bases from V and 0 bases from J, the junction contained 7 bases not matched to a gene. The CDR3 has 14 amino acids. CDR3 coding DNA: TGTGCCATCCGACAGGGTTTAAGCTCCTACGAGCAGTACTTC. Its protein is CAIRQGLSSYEQYF.

The genes are TRBV15 and TRBJ1-1; the match to TRBD1 covers 8 bases. Germline values: CDR1 LNHNV, CDR2 YYDKDF (reference sequence). Germline trimming cut 8 bases from V and 3 bases from J; bases unmatched to any gene: 2. The CDR3 consists of 12 residues. CDR3 region: CATGQGYTEAFF. CDR3 DNA: TGTGCCACCGGACAGGGTTACACTGAAGCTTTCTTT.

Only a few counts were recorded for this clonotype. V is TRBV6-2 or TRBV6-3 and J is TRBJ2-7; 12 nucleotides match TRBD1. Germline assignment: CDR1 MNHEY and CDR2 SVGEGT. CDR3 length equals 17 residues. V shed 5 bases and J 4 bases; nucleotides not matched to a gene: 12. The CDR3 DNA follows: TGTGCCAGCAGTCGCCCCTCGGGACAGGGGGCGTTGTACGAGCAGTACTTC. It specifies CASSRPSGQGALYEQYF.

This clonotype was recorded at least ten times. The gene calls are TRBV11-2 and TRBJ2-1; 7 bases map to TRBD1. The length of the CDR3 is 14 residues. CDR1 is SGHAT, CDR2 FQNNGV, per germline. J lost 4 bases, V lost 4 bases, and 4 bases had no gene match. CDR3: CASSYRDSYNEQFF. The DNA of the CDR3 is TGTGCCAGCAGCTACCGGGACAGTTACAATGAGCAGTTCTTC.